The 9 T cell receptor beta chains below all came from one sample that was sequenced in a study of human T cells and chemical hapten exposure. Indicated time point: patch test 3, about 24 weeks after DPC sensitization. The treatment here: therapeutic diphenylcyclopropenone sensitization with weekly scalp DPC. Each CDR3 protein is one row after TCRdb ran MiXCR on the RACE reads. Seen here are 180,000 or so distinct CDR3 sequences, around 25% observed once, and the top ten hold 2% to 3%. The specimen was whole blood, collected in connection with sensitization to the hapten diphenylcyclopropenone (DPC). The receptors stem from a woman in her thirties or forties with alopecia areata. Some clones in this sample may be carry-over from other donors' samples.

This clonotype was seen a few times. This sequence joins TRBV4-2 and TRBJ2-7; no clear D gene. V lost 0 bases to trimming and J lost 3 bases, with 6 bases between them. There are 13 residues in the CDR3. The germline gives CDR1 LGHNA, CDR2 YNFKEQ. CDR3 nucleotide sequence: TGTGCCAGCAGCCAAGATATGTACTACGAGCAGTACTTC. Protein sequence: CASSQDMYYEQYF.

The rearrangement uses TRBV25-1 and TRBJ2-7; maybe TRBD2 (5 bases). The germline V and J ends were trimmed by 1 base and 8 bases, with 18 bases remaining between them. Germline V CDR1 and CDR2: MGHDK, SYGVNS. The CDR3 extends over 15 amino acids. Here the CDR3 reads CASSESRTIAGKQYF. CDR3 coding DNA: TGTGCCAGCAGTGAATCCAGAACTATCGCGGGCAAGCAGTACTTC.

The CDR3 DNA follows: TGTGCCACCAGCAGAGGACGGGGTTCTTGGGATACGCAGTATTTT. It specifies CATSRGRGSWDTQYF. J is TRBJ2-3 and V is TRBV15, with D maybe TRBD2 (5 bases). The CDR3 has 15 amino acids. Germline loops: CDR1 LNHNV, CDR2 YYDKDF (reference sequence). V was trimmed by 1 base and J by 6 bases, leaving 14 bases between them.

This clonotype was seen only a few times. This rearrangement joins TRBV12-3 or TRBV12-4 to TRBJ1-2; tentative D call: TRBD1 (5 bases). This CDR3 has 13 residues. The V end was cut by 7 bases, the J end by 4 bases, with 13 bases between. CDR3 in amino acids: CASKKRQGYGYTF. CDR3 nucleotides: TGTGCCAGCAAGAAGCGGCAGGGCTATGGCTACACCTTC.

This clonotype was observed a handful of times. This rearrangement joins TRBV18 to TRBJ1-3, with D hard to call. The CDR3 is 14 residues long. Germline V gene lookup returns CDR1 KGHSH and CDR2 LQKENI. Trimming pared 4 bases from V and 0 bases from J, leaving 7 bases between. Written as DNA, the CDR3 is TGTGCCAGCTCACAGGAAAGCTCTGGAAACACCATATATTTT. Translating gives CASSQESSGNTIYF.

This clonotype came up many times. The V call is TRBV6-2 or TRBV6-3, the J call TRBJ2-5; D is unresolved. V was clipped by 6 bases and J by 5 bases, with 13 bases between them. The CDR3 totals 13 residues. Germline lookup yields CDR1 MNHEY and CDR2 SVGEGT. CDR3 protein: CASSGRLLETQYF. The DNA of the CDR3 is TGTGCCAGCAGCGGCCGTCTGCTGGAGACCCAGTACTTC.

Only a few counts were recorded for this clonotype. The chain's CDR3 is CASRPGGAVDTQYF. The CDR3, as DNA: TGTGCCAGCAGGCCAGGTGGGGCGGTAGATACGCAGTATTTT. V and J are TRBV28 and TRBJ2-3; a weak D match, TRBD1 (5 bases). The CDR3 spans 14 residues. Trimming left V 6 bases short and J 5 bases short, with 15 bases between. CDR1 and CDR2 from the germline V gene are MDHEN and SYDVKM.

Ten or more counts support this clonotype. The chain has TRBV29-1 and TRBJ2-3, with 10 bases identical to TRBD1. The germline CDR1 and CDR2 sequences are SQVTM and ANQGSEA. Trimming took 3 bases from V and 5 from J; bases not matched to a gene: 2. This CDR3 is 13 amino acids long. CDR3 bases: TGCAGCGTTGAGACAGGGGGCCTAGATACGCAGTATTTT. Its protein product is CSVETGGLDTQYF.

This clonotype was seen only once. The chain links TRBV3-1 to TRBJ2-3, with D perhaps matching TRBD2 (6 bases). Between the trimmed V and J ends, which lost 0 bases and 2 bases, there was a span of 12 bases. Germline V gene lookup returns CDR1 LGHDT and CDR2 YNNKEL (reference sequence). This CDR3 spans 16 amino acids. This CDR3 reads CASSQDGVRDTDTQYF. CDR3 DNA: TGTGCCAGCAGCCAAGATGGTGTGCGGGACACAGATACGCAGTATTTT.